This is a list of T cell receptor beta chains from one sample in a study of T cell changes during pregnancy in multiple sclerosis. Assay used: immunoSEQ multiplex PCR; TCRdb lists only in-frame clones, some missing. Among approximately 44,000 clones listed, 80% to 90% were seen once. This material consisted of CD4+ T cells from peripheral blood mononuclear cells, taken in the first trimester of pregnancy. These receptors originate from a female donor with multiple sclerosis, enrolled in a pregnancy study. Each CDR3 is given with its conserved first and last residue. A D gene is named only where the DNA matches it firmly.

D gene,V gene,J gene,CDR3 protein,CDR3 DNA
TRBD1,TRBV2,TRBJ2-7,CASNADRQGTPYEQYF,TGTGCCAGCAACGCAGATAGACAGGGGACCCCCTACGAGCAGTACTTC
NA,TRBV6-5,TRBJ1-2,CASSYLGREGYTF,TGTGCCAGCAGTTACTTGGGGAGAGAAGGCTACACCTTC
TRBD2,TRBV28,TRBJ2-1,CASSPTGGRAGNEQFF,TGTGCCAGCAGCCCTACGGGCGGGAGGGCCGGCAATGAGCAGTTCTTC
TRBD1,TRBV7-6,TRBJ2-2,CASSLGGQGAGELFF,TGTGCCAGCAGCTTAGGGGGACAGGGGGCCGGGGAGCTGTTTTTT
NA,TRBV11-2,TRBJ2-3,CASSLAGTSTDTQYF,TGTGCCAGCAGCTTAGCGGGAACTAGCACAGATACGCAGTATTTT
NA,TRBV5-7,TRBJ2-5,CASSPGCQETQYF,TGTGCCAGCAGCCCAGGGTGCCAAGAGACCCAGTACTTC
TRBD2,TRBV10-3,TRBJ2-3,CASTSGSTDTQYF,TGTGCCAGTACTAGCGGGAGCACAGATACGCAGTATTTT
NA,TRBV27,TRBJ2-3,CASSLSVSTDTQYF,TGTGCCAGCAGTTTATCCGTATCCACAGATACGCAGTATTTT
TRBD2,TRBV13,TRBJ2-1,CASSSLGLAEYNEQFF,TGTGCCAGCAGCTCCCTCGGACTAGCGGAATACAATGAGCAGTTCTTC
NA,TRBV19,TRBJ2-7,CASSIDQPGNEQYF,TGTGCCAGTAGTATAGATCAGCCCGGGAACGAGCAGTACTTC
TRBD2,TRBV7-3,TRBJ2-1,CASSEPSGRSNGEQFF,TGTGCCAGCAGCGAGCCTAGCGGGAGGAGCAATGGTGAGCAGTTCTTC
NA,TRBV4-3,TRBJ2-6,CASSQDLSSGANVLTF,TGCGCCAGCAGCCAAGATCTGAGCTCTGGGGCCAACGTCCTGACTTTC
TRBD2,TRBV30,TRBJ2-1,CAGALAGGVGEQFF,TGTGCCGGAGCTTTAGCGGGAGGCGTGGGTGAGCAGTTCTTC
NA,TRBV9,TRBJ2-5,CASSVGSLRETQYF,TGTGCCAGCAGCGTAGGCTCTTTGAGAGAGACCCAGTACTTC
NA,TRBV5-1,TRBJ2-1,CASSSTSFGGGGEQFF,TGCGCCAGCAGCTCAACCTCTTTTGGAGGGGGCGGTGAGCAGTTCTTC
TRBD2,TRBV7-9,TRBJ2-1,CASSLGREGNNEQFF,TGTGCCAGCAGCTTAGGGCGGGAGGGGAACAATGAGCAGTTCTTC
NA,TRBV28,TRBJ2-6,CASSLSGAGANVLTF,TGTGCCAGCAGCCTTTCGGGGGCTGGGGCCAACGTCCTGACTTTC
TRBD2,TRBV5-1,TRBJ2-3,CASSQSTSGDPADTQYF,TGCGCCAGCAGCCAGTCGACTAGCGGTGACCCGGCAGATACGCAGTATTTT
TRBD1,TRBV2,TRBJ1-5,CASSGGQGMGSQPQHF,TGTGCCAGCAGTGGCGGACAGGGAATGGGGAGTCAGCCCCAGCATTTT
NA,TRBV19,TRBJ2-5,CASSIGLRGGETQYF,TGTGCCAGTAGTATAGGCCTCCGTGGCGGAGAGACCCAGTACTTC
TRBD2,TRBV7-2,TRBJ2-1,CASSLEVTSGRGNEQFF,TGTGCCAGCAGCTTAGAAGTAACTAGCGGGAGAGGTAATGAGCAGTTCTTC
NA,TRBV7-9,TRBJ2-7,CASSLLYEQYF,TGTGCCAGCAGCCTTCTCTACGAGCAGTACTTC
NA,TRBV28,TRBJ2-7,CASSLVGFTYEQYF,TGTGCCAGCAGTTTAGTCGGTTTTACCTACGAGCAGTACTTC